What follows is one T cell receptor (beta chain) and its context. The target antigen is unknown. This sample was taken from a study of CD8 T cells in ankylosing spondylitis. The germline CDR1 and CDR2 sequences are SQVTM and ANQGSEA. The V and J ends lost 3 bases and 5 bases respectively, with 15 bases between them. The CDR3 is made up of 14 amino acids. Study outcomes and limitations: CD8+ disease-linked clones were present at relatively low frequencies in blood. Within matched ankylosing spondylitis synovial fluid, disease-linked clones were reportedly significantly enriched.

TCRdb analysed the 5' RACE reads with MiXCR anew, one entry per CDR3 protein. The sample lists roughly 120,000 distinct CDR3 sequences, 6% to 8.5% seen once, with 12% in the top ten. This chain links TRBV29-1 with TRBJ2-3; no clear D. The sequencing sample was made of blood, either unsorted or a sorted T cell fraction (not recorded which). This receptor was taken from a male donor with ankylosing spondylitis or in good health (not recorded which). The DNA for the CDR3 is TGCAGCGTTGACTTCAGCACAGATCAAGATACGCAGTATTTT. This encodes CSVDFSTDQDTQYF.